Detailed here is one T cell receptor (beta chain). Antigen specificity is unknown. The sample is drawn from a study of T cell responses to AZD1222 COVID-19 vaccine. Background on the study: Both about-4-week and about-12-week second-dose recipients were combined. Whole-study results and caveats: It was only a handful of AZD1222 recipients who were seropositive at baseline. Reportedly, nearly half of unique spike TCRs recognized epitopes outside B.1.351/B.1.1.7 mutations.

This table comes from immunoSEQ multiplex PCR, and its TCRdb copy is limited to in-frame clones, with some not included. In the table there are 140,000 or so clones, 85% to 90% of which are singletons. The sequenced sample was peripheral blood, obtained on day 0 of AZD1222 vaccination. The receptor was isolated from an adult in good health.

The CDR3 bases are TGTGCCAGCAGCCTAGGAGGGGGGGTAAAAACTGAAGCTTTCTTT. Residues: CASSLGGGVKTEAFF. This chain links TRBV3-1 (or the pseudogene TRBV3-2) with TRBJ1-1; maybe TRBD1 (6 bases). The ends were cut back, 4 bases at V and 5 bases at J, with 17 bases in the middle. Germline V gives CDR1 LGHDT, CDR2 YNNKEL (reference sequence). This CDR3 comprises 15 residues.